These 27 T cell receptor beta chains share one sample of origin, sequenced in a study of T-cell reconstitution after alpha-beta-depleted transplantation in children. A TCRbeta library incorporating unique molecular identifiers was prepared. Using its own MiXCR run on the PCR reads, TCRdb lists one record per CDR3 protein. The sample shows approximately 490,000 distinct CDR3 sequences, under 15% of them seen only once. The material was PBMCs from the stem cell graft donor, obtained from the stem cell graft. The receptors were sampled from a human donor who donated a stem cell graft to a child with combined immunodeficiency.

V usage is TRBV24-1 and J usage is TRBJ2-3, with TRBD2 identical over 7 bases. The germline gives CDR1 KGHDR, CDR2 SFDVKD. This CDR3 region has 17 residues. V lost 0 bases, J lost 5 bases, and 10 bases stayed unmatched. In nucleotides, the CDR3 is TGTGCCACCAGTGATTTGAGCGGGACTCTGGCTCAAGATACGCAGTATTTT. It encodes CATSDLSGTLAQDTQYF.

The CDR3 protein is CASSARGQFTGELFF. DNA of the CDR3: TGTGCCAGCAGCGCAAGGGGACAGTTCACCGGGGAGCTGTTTTTT. The gene calls are TRBV9 and TRBJ2-2, with 7 nucleotides matching TRBD1. Germline assignment: CDR1 SGDLS and CDR2 YYNGEE. The J segment lost 4 bases and the V segment lost 3 bases, leaving 6 bases of the junction unmatched. The CDR3 covers 15 residues.

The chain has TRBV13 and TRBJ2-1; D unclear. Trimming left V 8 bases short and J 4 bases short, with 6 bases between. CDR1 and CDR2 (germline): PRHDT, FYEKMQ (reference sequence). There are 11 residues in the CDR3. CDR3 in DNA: TGTGCCAGCGCGGATTACAATGAGCAGTTCTTC. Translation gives CASADYNEQFF.

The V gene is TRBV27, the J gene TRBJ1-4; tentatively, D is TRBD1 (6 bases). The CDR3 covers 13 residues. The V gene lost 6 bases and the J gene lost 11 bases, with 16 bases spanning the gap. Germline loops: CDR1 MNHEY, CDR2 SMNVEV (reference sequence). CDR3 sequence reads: CASRDSSINKLFF. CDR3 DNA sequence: TGTGCCAGCAGGGACAGTTCGATCAATAAACTGTTTTTT.

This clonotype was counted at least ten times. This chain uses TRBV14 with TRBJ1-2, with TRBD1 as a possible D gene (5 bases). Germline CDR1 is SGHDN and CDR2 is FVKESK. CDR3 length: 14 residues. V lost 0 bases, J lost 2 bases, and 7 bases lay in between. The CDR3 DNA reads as TGTGCCAGCAGCCAAGAGACAGCAAACTATGGCTACACCTTC. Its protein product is CASSQETANYGYTF.

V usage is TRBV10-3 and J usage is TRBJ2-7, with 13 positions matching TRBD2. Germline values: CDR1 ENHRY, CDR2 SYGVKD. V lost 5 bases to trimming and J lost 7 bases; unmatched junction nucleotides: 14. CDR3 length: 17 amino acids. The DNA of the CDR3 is TGTGCCATCAGTCGGACAGGTACTAGCGGGAGGGCAATTGAGCAGTACTTC. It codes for CAISRTGTSGRAIEQYF.

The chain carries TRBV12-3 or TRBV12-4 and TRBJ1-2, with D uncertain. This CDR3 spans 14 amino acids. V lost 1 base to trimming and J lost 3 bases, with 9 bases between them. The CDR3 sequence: CASSLEGFHYGYTF. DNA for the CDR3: TGTGCCAGCAGTTTAGAGGGTTTTCACTATGGCTACACCTTC.

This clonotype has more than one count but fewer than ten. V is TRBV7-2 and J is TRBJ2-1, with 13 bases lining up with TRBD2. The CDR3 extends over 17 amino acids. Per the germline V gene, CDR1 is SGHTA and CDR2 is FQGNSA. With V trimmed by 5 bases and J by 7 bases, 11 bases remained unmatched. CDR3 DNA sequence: TGTGCCAGCAGCGGCACTAGCGGGGGGGCTGTGGTAAATGAGCAGTTCTTC. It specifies CASSGTSGGAVVNEQFF.

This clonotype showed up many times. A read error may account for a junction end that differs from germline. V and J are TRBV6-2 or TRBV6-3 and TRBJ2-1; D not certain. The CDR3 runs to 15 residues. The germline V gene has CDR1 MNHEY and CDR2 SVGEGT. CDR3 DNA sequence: TGTGCCACCAGTACCGTGGACGTGCCCGGTAATGAGCAGTTCTTC. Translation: CATSTVDVPGNEQFF.

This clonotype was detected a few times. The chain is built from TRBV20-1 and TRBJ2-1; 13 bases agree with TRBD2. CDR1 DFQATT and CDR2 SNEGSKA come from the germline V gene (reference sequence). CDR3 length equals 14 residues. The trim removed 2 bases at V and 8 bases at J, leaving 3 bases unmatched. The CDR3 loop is CSARSGLAGYEQFF. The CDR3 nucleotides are TGCAGTGCTAGATCGGGACTAGCGGGATATGAGCAGTTCTTC.

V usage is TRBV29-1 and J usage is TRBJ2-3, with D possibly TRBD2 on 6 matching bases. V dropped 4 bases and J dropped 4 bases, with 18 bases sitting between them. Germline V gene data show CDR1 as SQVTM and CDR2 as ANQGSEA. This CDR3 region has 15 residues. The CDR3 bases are TGCAGCGTTGGGGATAGCGGCGGTTTTCCAGATACGCAGTATTTT. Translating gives CSVGDSGGFPDTQYF.

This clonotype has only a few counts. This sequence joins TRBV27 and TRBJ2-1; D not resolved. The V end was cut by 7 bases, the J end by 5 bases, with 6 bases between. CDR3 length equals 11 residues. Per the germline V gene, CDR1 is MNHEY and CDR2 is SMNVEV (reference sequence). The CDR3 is CASTEHNEQFF. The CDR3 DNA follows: TGTGCCAGCACAGAACACAATGAGCAGTTCTTC.

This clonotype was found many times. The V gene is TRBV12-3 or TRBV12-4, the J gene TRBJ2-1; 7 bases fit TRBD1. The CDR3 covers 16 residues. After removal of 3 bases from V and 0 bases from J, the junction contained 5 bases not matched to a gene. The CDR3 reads CASSFIRDSSYNEQFF. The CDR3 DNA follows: TGTGCCAGCAGTTTCATCCGGGACAGCTCCTACAATGAGCAGTTCTTC.

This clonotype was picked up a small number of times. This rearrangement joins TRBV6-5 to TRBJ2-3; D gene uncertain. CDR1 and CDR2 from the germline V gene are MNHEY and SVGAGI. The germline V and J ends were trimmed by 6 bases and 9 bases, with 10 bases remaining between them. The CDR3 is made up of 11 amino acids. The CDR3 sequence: CASRRHLTQYF. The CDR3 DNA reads TGTGCCAGCAGGCGACATTTAACGCAGTATTTT.

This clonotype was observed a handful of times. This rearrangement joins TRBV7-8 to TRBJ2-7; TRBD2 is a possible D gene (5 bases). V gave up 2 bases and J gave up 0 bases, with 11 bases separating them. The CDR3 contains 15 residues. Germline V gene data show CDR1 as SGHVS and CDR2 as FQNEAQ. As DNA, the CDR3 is TGTGCCAGCAGCTTAATCGGCGGGTCCTCCTACGAGCAGTACTTC. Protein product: CASSLIGGSSYEQYF.

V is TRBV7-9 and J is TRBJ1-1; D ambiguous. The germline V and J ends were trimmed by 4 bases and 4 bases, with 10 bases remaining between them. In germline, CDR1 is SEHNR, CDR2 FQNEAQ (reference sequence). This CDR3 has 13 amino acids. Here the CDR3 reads CASSSRHSTEAFF. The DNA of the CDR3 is TGTGCCAGCAGCTCGCGACATTCCACTGAAGCTTTCTTT.

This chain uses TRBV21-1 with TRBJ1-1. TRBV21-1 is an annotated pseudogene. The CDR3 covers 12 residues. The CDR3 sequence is CAKVLMNTEAFF. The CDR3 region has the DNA TGTGCCAAGGTACTCATGAACACTGAAGCTTTCTTT.

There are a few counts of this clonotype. CDR3 coding DNA: TGTGCCAGCAGCCGGACTACCGCCTACGAGCAGTACTTC. Its protein is CASSRTTAYEQYF. This chain links TRBV4-2 with TRBJ2-7, with D maybe TRBD2 (6 bases). The V gene's germline CDR1 is LGHNA and CDR2 YNFKEQ. The length of the CDR3 is 13 residues. V shed 4 bases and J shed 2 bases, with 9 bases lying between them.

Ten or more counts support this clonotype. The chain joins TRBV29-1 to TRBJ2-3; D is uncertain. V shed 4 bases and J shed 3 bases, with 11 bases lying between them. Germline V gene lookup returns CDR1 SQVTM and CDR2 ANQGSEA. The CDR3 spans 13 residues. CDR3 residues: CSVVRVATDTQYF. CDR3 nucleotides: TGCAGCGTTGTCCGGGTGGCTACAGATACGCAGTATTTT.

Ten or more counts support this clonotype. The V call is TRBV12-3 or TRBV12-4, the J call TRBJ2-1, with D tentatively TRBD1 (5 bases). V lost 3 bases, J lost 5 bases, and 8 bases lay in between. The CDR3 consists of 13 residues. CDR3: CASSFGADNEQFF. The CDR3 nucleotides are TGTGCCAGCAGTTTTGGGGCGGACAATGAGCAGTTCTTC.

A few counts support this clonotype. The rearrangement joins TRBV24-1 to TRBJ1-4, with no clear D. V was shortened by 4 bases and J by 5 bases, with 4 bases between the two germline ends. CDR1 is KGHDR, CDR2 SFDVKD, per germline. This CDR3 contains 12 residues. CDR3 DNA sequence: TGTGCCACCAGTGACGGGAATGAAAAACTGTTTTTT. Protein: CATSDGNEKLFF.

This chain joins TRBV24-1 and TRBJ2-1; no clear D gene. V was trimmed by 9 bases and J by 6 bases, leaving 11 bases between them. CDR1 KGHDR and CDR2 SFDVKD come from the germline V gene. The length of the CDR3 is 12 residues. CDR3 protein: CATLKPFNEQFF. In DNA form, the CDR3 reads TGTGCCACCCTCAAGCCATTCAATGAGCAGTTCTTC.

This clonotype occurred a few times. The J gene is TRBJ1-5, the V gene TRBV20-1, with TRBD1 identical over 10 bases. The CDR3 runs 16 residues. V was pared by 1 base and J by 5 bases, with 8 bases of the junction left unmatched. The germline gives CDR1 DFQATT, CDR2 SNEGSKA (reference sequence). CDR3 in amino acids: CSARGRQGADDQPQHF. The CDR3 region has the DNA TGCAGTGCTAGAGGTAGACAGGGGGCGGATGATCAGCCCCAGCATTTT.

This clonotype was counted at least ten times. The CDR3 loop is CASSLGIMNTEAFF. The CDR3 DNA reads as TGTGCCAGCAGTTTAGGAATAATGAACACTGAAGCTTTCTTT. V gene TRBV12-3 or TRBV12-4 combines with J gene TRBJ1-1, with D unresolved. The V and J ends lost 1 base and 0 bases respectively, with 6 bases between them. The CDR3 spans 14 residues.

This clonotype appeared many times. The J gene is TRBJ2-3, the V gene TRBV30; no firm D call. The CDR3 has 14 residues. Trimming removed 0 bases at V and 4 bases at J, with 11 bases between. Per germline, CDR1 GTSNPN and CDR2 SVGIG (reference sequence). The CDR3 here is CAWSVRLDSDTQYF. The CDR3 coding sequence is TGTGCCTGGAGTGTAAGGCTAGACTCAGATACGCAGTATTTT.

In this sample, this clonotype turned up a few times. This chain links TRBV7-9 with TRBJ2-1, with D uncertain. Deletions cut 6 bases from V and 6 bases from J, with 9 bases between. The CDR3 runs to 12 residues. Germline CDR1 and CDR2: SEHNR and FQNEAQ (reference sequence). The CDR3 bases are TGTGCCAGCAGGGGCTCAGGCAATGAGCAGTTCTTC. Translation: CASRGSGNEQFF.

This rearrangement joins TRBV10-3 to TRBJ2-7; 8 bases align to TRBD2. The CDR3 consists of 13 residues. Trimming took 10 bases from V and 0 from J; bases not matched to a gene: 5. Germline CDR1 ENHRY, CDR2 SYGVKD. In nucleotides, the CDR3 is TGTGCCAACCAGCGGGAGCCCTCCTACGAGCAGTACTTC. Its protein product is CANQREPSYEQYF.